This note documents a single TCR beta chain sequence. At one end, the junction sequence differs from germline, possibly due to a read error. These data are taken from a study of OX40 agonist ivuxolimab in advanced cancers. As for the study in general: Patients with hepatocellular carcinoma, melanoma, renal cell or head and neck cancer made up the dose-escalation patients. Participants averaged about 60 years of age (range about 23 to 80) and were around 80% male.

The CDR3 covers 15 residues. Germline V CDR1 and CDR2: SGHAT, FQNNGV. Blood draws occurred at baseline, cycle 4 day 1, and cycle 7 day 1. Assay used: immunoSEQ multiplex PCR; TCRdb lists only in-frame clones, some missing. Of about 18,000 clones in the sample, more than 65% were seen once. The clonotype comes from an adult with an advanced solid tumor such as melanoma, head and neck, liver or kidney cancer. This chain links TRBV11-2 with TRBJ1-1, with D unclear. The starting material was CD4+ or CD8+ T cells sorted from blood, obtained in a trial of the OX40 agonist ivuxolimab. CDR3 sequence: CASSHPPGGSAEAFF. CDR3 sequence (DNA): TGCGCCAGCAGCCATCCCCCCGGAGGGAGCGCTGAAGCTTTCTTT.